This is a list of T cell receptor beta chains from one sample in a study of blood T cells in healthy people across ages. TCRdb recomputed calls from the 5' RACE reads with MiXCR, one row per CDR3 protein. Found here are around 1.5 million distinct CDR3 sequences, approximately 63% of them singletons; the top ten hold under 8.5%. Sequencing was performed on blood. These receptors were collected from a man aged 18 to 30 in good health. Each CDR3 is given with its conserved first and last residue. The D gene is left open where the match is weak. The size of a clone is reported for some rows only, either as once, few or many, or as a class for expanded clones.

CDR3	DNA	D	size	J	V
CSARIQGGFTEAFF	TGCAGTGCTAGAATACAGGGGGGATTTACTGAAGCTTTCTTT	TRBD1	.	TRBJ1-1	TRBV20-1
CAISESGGPGNTIYF	TGTGCCATCAGTGAGTCTGGAGGACCTGGAAACACCATATATTTT	.	.	TRBJ1-3	TRBV10-3
CASSASGTGIYGYTF	TGTGCCAGCAGCGCCTCCGGGACAGGCATCTATGGCTACACCTTC	TRBD1	few	TRBJ1-2	TRBV11-2
CASSVGVRSYGYGYTF	TGTGCCAGCAGCGTAGGGGTTCGCAGTTATGGCTATGGCTACACCTTC	.	.	TRBJ1-2	TRBV9
CASSLFNMNTGELFF	TGCGCCAGCAGCCTTTTTAACATGAACACCGGGGAGCTGTTTTTT	.	few	TRBJ2-2	TRBV5-1
CASSYGASYSYEQYF	TGCGCCAGCAGCTATGGGGCAAGCTACTCCTACGAGCAGTACTTC	.	.	TRBJ2-7	TRBV4-3
CASSQRKGGQIQETQYF	TGTGCCAGCAGCCAACGAAAAGGGGGACAGATCCAAGAGACCCAGTACTTC	TRBD1	.	TRBJ2-5	TRBV3-1
CASSYGAGVNEQFF	TGTGCCAGCAGCTACGGAGCGGGAGTAAATGAGCAGTTCTTC	TRBD2	once	TRBJ2-1	TRBV7-2
CASSLSGGGTYNEQFF	TGCGCCAGCAGCTTGTCAGGCGGGGGGACCTACAATGAGCAGTTCTTC	TRBD2	few	TRBJ2-1	TRBV5-1
CASRRGQGTLYGYTF	TGTGCCAGCAGGAGGGGACAGGGCACGCTCTATGGCTACACCTTC	TRBD1	.	TRBJ1-2	TRBV7-9
CASSLGADYEQYF	TGCGCCAGCAGCTTGGGGGCAGACTACGAGCAGTACTTC	.	many	TRBJ2-7	TRBV5-1
CASRLNTAGRLTNEQFF	TGCGCCAGCAGACTCAATACTGCGGGACGGTTGACCAATGAGCAGTTCTTC	.	.	TRBJ2-1	TRBV4-1
CSARNTATGNYNSPLHF	TGCAGTGCTAGAAACACCGCGACAGGGAACTATAATTCACCCCTCCACTTT	TRBD1	.	TRBJ1-6	TRBV20-1
CAISPRLAGGDYNEQYF	TGTGCCATCAGTCCCCGGCTAGCGGGAGGGGACTACAATGAGCAGTACTTC	TRBD2	.	TRBJ2-5	TRBV10-3
CATNLDNWGGYTF	TGTGCCACCAATCTGGACAATTGGGGTGGCTACACCTTC	.	.	TRBJ1-2	TRBV15
CASSSLFSGTKYF	TGTGCCAGCAGTTCCCTCTTTTCCGGGACCAAGTACTTC	.	.	TRBJ2-5	TRBV6-5
CASSLGRGISNYGYTF	TGTGCCAGCAGCTTAGGGCGCGGCATTTCTAACTATGGCTACACCTTC	.	.	TRBJ1-2	TRBV7-2
CASSQWLADYEQYF	TGTGCCAGCAGCCAATGGCTAGCGGACTACGAGCAGTACTTC	TRBD2	.	TRBJ2-7	TRBV3-1
CSASSGGDGYTF	TGCAGTGCTAGTTCGGGAGGGGATGGCTACACCTTC	.	.	TRBJ1-2	TRBV20-1
CAGLQGNEAFF	TGTGCCGGACTACAGGGGAATGAAGCTTTCTTT	TRBD1	.	TRBJ1-1	TRBV12-3/TRBV12-4
CASRQATPDSYEQYF	TGCGCCAGCCGACAGGCTACCCCTGACTCCTACGAGCAGTACTTC	.	once	TRBJ2-7	TRBV5-1
CASSQPFNEQFF	TGTGCCAGCAGCCAGCCATTCAATGAGCAGTTCTTC	.	.	TRBJ2-1	TRBV3-1
CAHRGATGELFF	TGTGCCCATAGGGGGGCCACCGGGGAGCTGTTTTTT	.	.	TRBJ2-2	TRBV10-3
CASSLWAGHILKYF	TGTGCCAGCAGTTTATGGGCGGGACACATTTTGAAGTACTTC	.	few	TRBJ2-5	TRBV27
CSARGGVAGSYEQFF	TGCAGTGCTAGAGGGGGGGTAGCGGGCTCGTATGAGCAGTTCTTC	TRBD2	few	TRBJ2-1	TRBV20-1
CASRAKGGTGELFF	TGTGCCAGCAGGGCTAAAGGGGGGACCGGGGAGCTGTTTTTT	.	.	TRBJ2-2	TRBV12-3/TRBV12-4